The following is a TCR beta chain sequence with its context. The target antigen is unknown. The data stem from a study of T cell responses to AZD1222 COVID-19 vaccine. Assay: immunoSEQ multiplex PCR; the TCRdb copy retains only in-frame clones and omits some. The sample consists of about 120,000 clones, 87% of them appearing once. Study findings and constraints: Clonal diversity may have been underestimated in mostly white British donors. Spike-spanning, vaccine-associated CD4 TCRs were dominant at 160-218 and 743-854. No repertoire was sampled before or during the peak T cell response, only after it.

CDR1 and CDR2 from the germline V gene are SGDLS and YYNGEE. The CDR3 spans 16 residues. V shed 3 bases and J 4 bases; nucleotides not matched to a gene: 10. The J gene is TRBJ1-2, the V gene TRBV9; 9 nucleotides align to TRBD1. This receptor was identified in an adult in good health. Sequencing used peripheral blood, obtained on day 0 of AZD1222 vaccination. CDR3 sequence (DNA): TGTGCCAGCAGCGCCAGGGGCCCGGACAGGGGCTATGGCTACACCTTC. Translating gives CASSARGPDRGYGYTF.